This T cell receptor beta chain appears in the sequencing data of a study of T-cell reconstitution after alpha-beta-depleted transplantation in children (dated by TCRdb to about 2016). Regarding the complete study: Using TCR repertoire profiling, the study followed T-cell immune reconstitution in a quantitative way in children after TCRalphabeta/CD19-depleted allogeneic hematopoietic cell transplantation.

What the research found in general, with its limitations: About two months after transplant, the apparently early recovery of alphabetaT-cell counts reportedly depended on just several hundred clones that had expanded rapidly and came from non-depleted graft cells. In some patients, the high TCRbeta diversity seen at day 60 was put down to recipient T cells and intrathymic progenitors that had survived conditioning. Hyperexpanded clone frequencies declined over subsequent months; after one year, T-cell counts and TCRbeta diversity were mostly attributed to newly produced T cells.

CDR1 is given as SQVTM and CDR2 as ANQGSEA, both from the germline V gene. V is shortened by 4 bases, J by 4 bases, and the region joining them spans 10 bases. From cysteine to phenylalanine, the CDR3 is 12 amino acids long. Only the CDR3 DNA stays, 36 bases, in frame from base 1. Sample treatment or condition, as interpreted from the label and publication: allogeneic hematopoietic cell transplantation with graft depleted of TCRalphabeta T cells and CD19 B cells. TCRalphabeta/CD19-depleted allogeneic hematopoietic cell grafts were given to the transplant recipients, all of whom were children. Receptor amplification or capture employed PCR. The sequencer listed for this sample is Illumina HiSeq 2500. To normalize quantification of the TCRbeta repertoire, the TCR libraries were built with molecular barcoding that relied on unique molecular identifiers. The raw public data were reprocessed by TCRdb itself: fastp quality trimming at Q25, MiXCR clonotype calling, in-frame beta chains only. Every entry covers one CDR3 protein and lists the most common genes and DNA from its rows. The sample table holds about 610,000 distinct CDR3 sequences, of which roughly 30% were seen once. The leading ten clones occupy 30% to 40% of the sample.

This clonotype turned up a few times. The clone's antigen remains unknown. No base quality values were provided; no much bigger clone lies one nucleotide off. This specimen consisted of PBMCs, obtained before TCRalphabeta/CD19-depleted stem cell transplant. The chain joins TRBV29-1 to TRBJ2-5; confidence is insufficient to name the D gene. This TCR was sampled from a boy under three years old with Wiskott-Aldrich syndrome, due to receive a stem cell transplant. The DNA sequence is TGCAGCGTTGTTCAGGTCGGAGAGACCCAGTACTTC. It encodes CSVVQVGETQYF.